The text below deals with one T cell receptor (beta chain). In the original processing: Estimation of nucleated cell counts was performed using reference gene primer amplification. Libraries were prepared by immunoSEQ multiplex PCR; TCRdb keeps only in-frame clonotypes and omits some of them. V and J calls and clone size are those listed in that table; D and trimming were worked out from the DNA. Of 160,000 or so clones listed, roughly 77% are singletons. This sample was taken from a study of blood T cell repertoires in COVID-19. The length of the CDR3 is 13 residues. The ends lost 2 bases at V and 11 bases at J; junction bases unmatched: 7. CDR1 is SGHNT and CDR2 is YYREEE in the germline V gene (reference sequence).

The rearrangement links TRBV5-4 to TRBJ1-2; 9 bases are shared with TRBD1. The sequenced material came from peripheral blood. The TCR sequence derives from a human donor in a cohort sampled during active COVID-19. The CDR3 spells CASSFPGTGWYTF. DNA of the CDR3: TGTGCCAGCAGCTTCCCCGGGACAGGGTGGTACACCTTC.